What follows are 11 T cell receptor beta chains derived from one specimen sequenced in a study of beta chain features in type 1 diabetes. Findings and limits, study-wide: People with Type 1 diabetes carried modestly yet significantly shorter TCRB CDR3s in all four CD4+ subsets.

As every portion of the isolated RNA was reverse transcribed, the sequencing read expressed TCRB transcripts. Sequencing used immunoSEQ multiplex PCR; TCRdb keeps in-frame clones, though not all of them. The repertoire holds some 240,000 clones, with approximately 16% as singletons. These receptors' antigens are unknown. The source material was naive CD4+ T cells from blood. All receptors come from a man under 40 with type 1 diabetes.

The chain is built from TRBV7-9 and TRBJ2-6; no firm D call. Germline V gene data show CDR1 as SEHNR and CDR2 as FQNEAQ (reference sequence). The CDR3 runs to 14 residues. Deletions cut 1 base from V and 1 base from J, with 2 bases between. DNA for the CDR3: TGTGCCAGCAGCTTAGGATCTGGGGCCAACGTCCTGACTTTC. It yields the protein CASSLGSGANVLTF.

The V and J genes are TRBV25-1 and TRBJ2-2, with D possibly matching TRBD1 (5 bases). The CDR3 totals 14 residues. Germline assignment: CDR1 MGHDK and CDR2 SYGVNS. V lost 3 bases and J 6 bases, leaving 11 bases between the germline ends. CDR3 coding DNA: TGTGCCAGCAGTGACGGCAGGGCCCCCGGGGAGCTGTTTTTT. Translating gives CASSDGRAPGELFF.

This clone was seen more than once but under ten times. CDR3 DNA sequence: TGTGCCAGCTCACCTGACAGGGTAGTACTAGGGTACGAGCAGTACTTC. It encodes CASSPDRVVLGYEQYF. V gene TRBV18 combines with J gene TRBJ2-7; 7 positions match TRBD1. Germline assignment: CDR1 KGHSH and CDR2 LQKENI. Unmatched junction bases numbered 12, after V lost 3 bases and J lost 4 bases. The CDR3 runs to 16 residues.

The rearrangement uses TRBV7-2 and TRBJ1-5; D gene uncertain. The CDR3 totals 14 residues. Germline V gene lookup returns CDR1 SGHTA and CDR2 FQGNSA. Trimming took off 0 bases at V and 1 base at J, with 4 bases between the two ends. This CDR3 is CASSLAASNQPQHF. CDR3 sequence (DNA): TGTGCCAGCAGCTTAGCAGCCAGCAATCAGCCCCAGCATTTT.

This chain connects TRBV28 to TRBJ2-7; 8 nucleotides line up with TRBD2. The CDR3 spans 13 residues. Germline assignment: CDR1 MDHEN and CDR2 SYDVKM. Trimming removed 5 bases from V and 9 bases from J; junction bases left unmatched: 9. CDR3 protein: CASSPRTSSTQYF. CDR3 coding DNA: TGTGCCAGCAGTCCCCGGACTAGCAGTACGCAGTACTTC.

The chain uses TRBV30 and TRBJ1-2; D perhaps matches TRBD1 (5 bases). V was pared by 0 bases and J by 4 bases, with 12 bases between. CDR1 and CDR2 (germline): GTSNPN, SVGIG (reference sequence). The CDR3 has 14 amino acids. In DNA, the CDR3 is TGTGCCTGGAGTGTGCGGATCGGGGGCTATGGCTACACCTTC. Translated, it gives CAWSVRIGGYGYTF. Variable domain in full (rest from reference TRBV30 and TRBJ1-2): SQTIHQWPATLVQPVGSPLSLECTVEGTSNPNLYWYRQAAGRGLQLLFYSVGIGQISSEVPQNLSASRPQDRQFILSSKKLLLSDSGFYLCAWSVRIGGYGYTFGSGTRLTVV.

This chain links TRBV11-1 with TRBJ2-3; 8 positions agree with TRBD1. The CDR3 has 15 residues. J was trimmed by 8 bases and V by 5 bases; bases with no gene match: 12. Germline loops: CDR1 SGHAT, CDR2 FQDESV (reference sequence). DNA for the CDR3: TGTGCCAGCAGCCAAACCGGGACAGGTTACGGTACGCAGTATTTT. Amino acids: CASSQTGTGYGTQYF.

This clone was seen only a few times. The chain has TRBV30 and TRBJ2-7, with D unclear. The V end was cut by 0 bases, the J end by 2 bases, with 5 bases between. CDR3 length equals 12 residues. CDR1 is GTSNPN, CDR2 SVGIG, per germline (reference sequence). The CDR3 spells CAWSVMTYEQYF. CDR3 DNA sequence: TGTGCCTGGAGTGTAATGACCTACGAGCAGTACTTC.

This sequence joins TRBV29-1 and TRBJ2-1, with TRBD2 identical over 7 bases. V shed 6 bases and J 0 bases; nucleotides not matched to a gene: 17. In germline, CDR1 is SQVTM, CDR2 ANQGSEA. This CDR3 has 18 amino acids. CDR3 sequence reads: CSVPRPSREGSSYNEQFF. In DNA form, the CDR3 reads TGCAGCGTCCCCCGACCTAGCAGGGAGGGCAGCTCCTACAATGAGCAGTTCTTC.

This chain links TRBV23-1 with TRBJ2-1; 9 nucleotides line up with TRBD1. TRBV23-1 falls under the ORF class, with uncertain function. The ends lost 4 bases at V and 3 bases at J; junction bases unmatched: 10. The CDR3 has 17 amino acids. CDR3 DNA: TGCGCCAGCAGTCTCCTTATCGTGACAGGGGGCTACAATGAGCAGTTCTTC. Amino acids: CASSLLIVTGGYNEQFF.

This clone appeared a few times. The chain combines TRBV30 with TRBJ2-7; D gene ambiguous. V was pared by 3 bases and J by 2 bases, with 8 bases between. Germline CDR1 GTSNPN, CDR2 SVGIG (reference sequence). This CDR3 has 12 amino acids. CDR3 residues: CAWSGGAYEQYF. In nucleotides, the CDR3 is TGTGCCTGGAGCGGCGGAGCCTACGAGCAGTACTTC.